The 31 T cell receptor beta chains below come from one sample, sequenced in a study of regulatory T cells in long-lasting Graves disease. Construction of the TCR beta libraries employed iRepertoire HTBI primers in conjunction with Arm-PCR of CDR3 regions. TCRdb processed the multiplex PCR reads anew with MiXCR; each CDR3 protein has one entry. The sample carries a few hundred thousand distinct CDR3 sequences, roughly 13% recorded once. Time point defined: newly diagnosed GD, antithyroid drugs for less than 3 months. RNA isolated from PBMCs was used to make the TCR library. These same data were also listed under a study on T cells in Graves' hyperthyroidism and ophthalmopathy.

Here the sequenced sample was peripheral blood mononuclear cells (PBMCs), taken at new diagnosis, from a patient treated with antithyroid drugs. These receptor sequences come from a man aged 25-45 years with Graves disease.

Many counts were recorded for this clonotype. V is TRBV7-2 and J is TRBJ1-1; the D gene is possibly TRBD1 (5 bases). The germline V gene encodes CDR1 SGHTA and CDR2 FQGNSA. This CDR3 region has 14 residues. V shed 3 bases and J shed 10 bases, with 18 bases lying between them. The CDR3 DNA reads TGTGCCAGCAGCTTGGGTGGGGACTTTCGGGTAGCTTTCTTT. Translation gives CASSLGGDFRVAFF.

This clonotype was seen only a few times. Here the CDR3 reads CAWTPSTDTQYF. In nucleotides, the CDR3 is TGTGCCTGGACACCATCCACAGATACGCAGTATTTT. The chain employs TRBV30 and TRBJ2-3, with D unclear. Germline loops: CDR1 GTSNPN, CDR2 SVGIG (reference sequence). V lost 4 bases and J 2 bases, leaving 7 bases between the germline ends. The CDR3 has 12 amino acids.

This clonotype occurred many times. This chain joins TRBV19 and TRBJ2-1, with 7 bases fitting TRBD2. V lost 2 bases and J lost 5; bases outside the gene matches: 6. Germline CDR1 and CDR2: LNHDA and SQIVND (reference sequence). The CDR3 sequence is 15 residues long. The CDR3 nucleotides are TGTGCCAGTAGTATACCGGCGGGAGAGGACAATGAGCAGTTCTTC. Its protein product is CASSIPAGEDNEQFF.

In its sample, this clonotype was seen many times. The chain is built from TRBV15 and TRBJ1-1; D call uncertain. Germline V gene data show CDR1 as LNHNV and CDR2 as YYDKDF (reference sequence). The CDR3 sequence is 11 residues long. V lost 1 base and J lost 5, with 2 bases in between. The CDR3 here is CATSRVTEAFF. DNA for the CDR3: TGTGCCACCAGCAGAGTAACTGAAGCTTTCTTT. Variable domain in full (rest from reference TRBV15 and TRBJ1-1): DAMVIQNPRYQVTQFGKPVTLSCSQTLNHNVMYWYQQKSSQAPKLLFHYYDKDFNNEADTPDNFQSRRPNTSFCFLDIRSPGLGDTAMYLCATSRVTEAFFGQGTRLTVV.

The table lists this clonotype with many counts. V gene TRBV27 combines with J gene TRBJ2-1; D is possibly TRBD2 (6 bases). CDR3 length: 17 residues. The V and J ends lost 2 bases and 3 bases respectively, with 17 bases between them. Germline CDR1 reads MNHEY; CDR2 reads SMNVEV (reference sequence). CDR3 sequence: CASSLMRREHNYNEQFF. The CDR3, as DNA: TGTGCCAGCAGTTTAATGAGGAGGGAACACAACTACAATGAGCAGTTCTTC.

The CDR3 protein is CSGGGHGNTIYF. CDR3 nucleotides: TGCAGCGGAGGGGGTCACGGAAACACCATATATTTT. The genes are TRBV29-1 and TRBJ1-3; perhaps TRBD1 as D (6 bases). The CDR3 is 12 residues long. Germline CDR1 reads SQVTM; CDR2 reads ANQGSEA. V gave up 7 bases and J gave up 4 bases, with 11 bases separating them.

The CDR3 DNA follows: TGTGCCTGGACACTCGGGACCTACAATGAGCAGTTCTTC. Its protein is CAWTLGTYNEQFF. The chain employs TRBV30 and TRBJ2-1; D is possibly TRBD2 (5 bases). The CDR3 length is 13 residues. From germline, CDR1 is GTSNPN and CDR2 SVGIG (reference sequence). V lost 4 bases, J lost 2 bases, and 9 bases lay in between.

J is TRBJ2-7 and V is TRBV19; 8 bases agree with TRBD1. Germline CDR1 reads LNHDA; CDR2 reads SQIVND (reference sequence). This CDR3 has 16 amino acids. Trimming at V came to 2 bases and at J to 8 bases, leaving 14 bases not matched to a gene. This CDR3 is CASSITGQGSGTKQYF. In nucleotides, the CDR3 is TGTGCCAGTAGTATAACTGGACAGGGAAGTGGGACGAAGCAGTACTTC.

This clonotype was detected a few times. CDR3 protein: CSVGKGTYEQYF. The CDR3 DNA is TGCAGCGTTGGGAAGGGGACCTACGAGCAGTACTTC. V usage is TRBV29-1 and J usage is TRBJ2-7, with a weak D call TRBD1 (5 bases). CDR3 size: 12 residues. V was clipped by 4 bases and J by 2 bases, with 9 bases between them. Per the germline V gene, CDR1 is SQVTM and CDR2 is ANQGSEA.

The chain is built from TRBV24-1 and TRBJ2-5, with 7 bases fitting TRBD1. V lost 4 bases and J lost 5; bases outside the gene matches: 9. The germline V gene encodes CDR1 KGHDR and CDR2 SFDVKD. The CDR3 is made up of 15 amino acids. CDR3 protein: CATSDPGTDYETQYF. DNA of the CDR3: TGTGCCACCAGTGACCCCGGGACAGATTACGAGACCCAGTACTTC.

This clonotype appeared many times. The J gene is TRBJ2-2, the V gene TRBV11-2; D is tentatively TRBD1 or TRBD2 (5 bases each). V dropped 5 bases and J dropped 1 base, with 11 bases sitting between them. The length of the CDR3 is 15 residues. Germline assignment: CDR1 SGHAT and CDR2 FQNNGV. This chain's CDR3 is CASSVEGLNTGELFF. CDR3 DNA: TGTGCCAGCAGCGTTGAGGGGTTGAACACCGGGGAGCTGTTTTTT.

There are a few counts of this clonotype. The rearrangement links TRBV18 to TRBJ2-7; perhaps TRBD2 as D (5 bases). Germline CDR1 reads KGHSH; CDR2 reads LQKENI. The CDR3 loop spans 14 amino acids. The germline V and J ends were trimmed by 2 bases and 4 bases, with 12 bases remaining between them. CDR3 nucleotides: TGTGCCAGCTCACCAGGCGGGTTCATGTACGAGCAGTACTTC. Its translation: CASSPGGFMYEQYF.

This clonotype was seen repeatedly, ten times or more. The chain's CDR3 is CASSETGWAYEQYF. DNA of the CDR3: TGTGCCAGCAGTGAAACAGGTTGGGCCTACGAGCAGTACTTC. The chain employs TRBV6-1 and TRBJ2-7, with D possibly matching TRBD1 (5 bases). Germline CDR1 MNHNS, CDR2 SASEGT. The V gene lost 2 bases and the J gene lost 2 bases, with 10 bases spanning the gap. The CDR3 runs 14 residues.

About this clonotype itself: A far larger clone differs by one base, so this is likely a read error. The chain carries TRBV11-2 and TRBJ2-1, with D tentatively TRBD1 (5 bases). V was clipped by 6 bases and J by 10 bases, with 19 bases between them. This CDR3 is 14 amino acids long. From germline, CDR1 is SGHAT and CDR2 FQNNGV. CDR3: CASSVRQGINEQFF. The CDR3 DNA is TGTGCCAGCAGTGTACGCCAGGGTATCAACGAGCAGTTCTTC.

At least ten counts were recorded for this clonotype. The chain couples TRBV20-1 to TRBJ2-1, with a possible D match to TRBD2 (5 bases). Germline V gene sequence: CDR1 DFQATT, CDR2 SNEGSKA (reference sequence). V lost 0 bases, J lost 0 bases, and 9 bases lay in between. This CDR3 has 15 residues. The CDR3 DNA is TGCAGTGCTAGAGACGAGCGGAGCTCCTACAATGAGCAGTTCTTC. Translating it yields CSARDERSSYNEQFF.

The V gene is TRBV7-8, the J gene TRBJ2-6; no clear D gene. Germline CDR1 SGHVS, CDR2 FQNEAQ. The germline V and J ends were trimmed by 2 bases and 1 base, with 6 bases remaining between them. There are 15 residues in the CDR3. CDR3 bases: TGTGCCAGCAGCTTAAGCTTGTCTGGGGCCAACGTCCTGACTTTC. Protein product: CASSLSLSGANVLTF.

This clonotype has just one count. The rearrangement joins TRBV27 to TRBJ1-5; D remains unclear. The CDR3 loop spans 16 amino acids. Germline-derived CDR1 and CDR2 are MNHEY and SMNVEV (reference sequence). V was shortened by 6 bases and J by 0 bases, with 15 bases between the two germline ends. CDR3 amino acids: CASRRADWYSNQPQHF. The CDR3 region has the DNA TGTGCCAGCAGGAGGGCGGACTGGTATAGCAATCAGCCCCAGCATTTT.

As to this clonotype: This may arise from a read error, as a much more abundant clone is one base away. The chain joins TRBV2 to TRBJ1-2; D unclear. The CDR3 has 10 residues. From germline, CDR1 is SNHLY and CDR2 FYNNEI. The CDR3 coding sequence is TGTGCCAGCAAAGAGCAGGCCCCTCGGTTC. Encoded protein: CASKEQAPRF.

This clonotype occurred many times. This chain links TRBV7-2 with TRBJ1-2, with 11 bases matching TRBD1. V shed 6 bases, J shed 6 bases, and the junction held 9 bases outside the gene matches. The CDR3 runs to 15 residues. Germline CDR1 SGHTA, CDR2 FQGNSA. In DNA, the CDR3 is TGTGCCAGCAGTTCCCTCTCGGACAGGGGGCATGGCTACACCTTC. Protein: CASSSLSDRGHGYTF.

In this sample, this clonotype turned up many times. This chain links TRBV5-1 with TRBJ2-1; 14 bases map to TRBD2. J lost 6 bases, V lost 4 bases, and 9 bases had no gene match. The CDR3 has 17 residues. Germline CDR1 is SGHRS and CDR2 is YFSETQ. In DNA form, the CDR3 reads TGCGCCAGCAGCCCCGGGACTAGCGGGAGAAACAGCAATGAGCAGTTCTTC. It codes for CASSPGTSGRNSNEQFF.

The chain carries TRBV3-1 and TRBJ1-2; D not certain. Germline CDR1 reads LGHDT; CDR2 reads YNNKEL (reference sequence). V was cut by 1 base and J by 7 bases, with 10 bases left in between. This CDR3 is built from 13 residues. The CDR3 bases are TGTGCCAGCAGCCAAGCCGGGTCCCTTGGCTACACCTTC. Amino acid sequence: CASSQAGSLGYTF.

This clonotype was picked up many times. The V call is TRBV28, the J call TRBJ2-7, with 8 bases identical to TRBD1. Per the germline V gene, CDR1 is MDHEN and CDR2 is SYDVKM. The CDR3 loop spans 18 amino acids. The V and J ends lost 4 bases and 5 bases, in that order; junction bases with no gene match: 19. As DNA, the CDR3 is TGTGCCAGCAGTTCCCTCCGGGACAGGACCCTGCGGACCCACGAGCAGTACTTC. As protein: CASSSLRDRTLRTHEQYF.

At least ten counts were recorded for this clonotype. The chain joins TRBV6-1 to TRBJ2-1, with 9 positions matching TRBD2. The CDR3 has 16 amino acids. Germline assignment: CDR1 MNHNS and CDR2 SASEGT. The ends lost 3 bases at V and 3 bases at J; junction bases unmatched: 6. The CDR3 spells CASSEAASGDYNEQFF. CDR3 DNA: TGTGCCAGCAGTGAGGCGGCTAGCGGGGACTACAATGAGCAGTTCTTC.

This clonotype was observed at least ten times. This chain links TRBV5-4 with TRBJ2-3; the match to TRBD2 covers 9 bases. CDR3 length: 18 residues. CDR1 and CDR2 from the germline V gene are SGHNT and YYREEE (reference sequence). Trimming cost V 4 bases and J 1 base; bases outside gene matches: 13. This CDR3 reads CASSPAGLAKPGTDTQYF. CDR3 coding DNA: TGTGCCAGCAGCCCGGCGGGACTAGCTAAACCCGGCACAGATACGCAGTATTTT.

The chain is built from TRBV27 and TRBJ1-1; D not certain. Germline CDR1 MNHEY, CDR2 SMNVEV (reference sequence). With 1 base removed from V and 1 base from J, the gap between germline ends came to 10 bases. CDR3 size: 15 residues. The chain's CDR3 is CASSLFVEPNTEAFF. CDR3 sequence (DNA): TGTGCCAGCAGTTTATTTGTGGAGCCGAACACTGAAGCTTTCTTT.

This clonotype was seen many times. The V and J genes are TRBV20-1 and TRBJ2-1; 7 nucleotides align to TRBD2. This CDR3 region has 15 residues. Trimming took 1 base from V and 3 from J; bases not matched to a gene: 6. CDR1 and CDR2 (germline): DFQATT, SNEGSKA (reference sequence). CDR3 loop: CSARGQLAIYNEQFF. CDR3 coding DNA: TGCAGTGCTAGAGGGCAACTAGCGATCTACAATGAGCAGTTCTTC.

As for this clonotype: A much larger clone is a single base away; this may be a read error. The J gene is TRBJ2-7, the V gene TRBV5-1, with 13 bases fitting TRBD2. Germline CDR1 SGHRS, CDR2 YFSETQ. V shed 4 bases, J shed 6 bases, and the junction held 13 bases outside the gene matches. The CDR3 consists of 17 residues. The DNA of the CDR3 is TGCGCCAGCAGCCAGGACACTAGCGGGAGGGCCTTCTGCGAGCAGTACTTC. It specifies CASSQDTSGRAFCEQYF.

The chain carries TRBV3-1 and TRBJ2-7; D perhaps matches TRBD1 (5 bases). The CDR3 totals 13 residues. CDR1 is LGHDT, CDR2 YNNKEL, per germline (reference sequence). V was cut by 1 base and J by 5 bases, with 9 bases left in between. CDR3 loop: CASSQGGSNEQYF. DNA for the CDR3: TGTGCCAGCAGCCAAGGGGGCTCGAACGAGCAGTACTTC.

This clonotype was seen repeatedly, ten times or more. J is TRBJ1-1 and V is TRBV20-1; D is undetermined. The CDR3 is 14 amino acids. Germline lookup yields CDR1 DFQATT and CDR2 SNEGSKA (reference sequence). V shed 2 bases and J shed 1 base, with 11 bases lying between them. CDR3 residues: CSARRPDQNTEAFF. CDR3 coding DNA: TGCAGTGCTAGAAGACCCGACCAGAACACTGAAGCTTTCTTT.

This clonotype was found a few times. A much larger clone differs by one base, so this may be a read error. V and J are TRBV20-1 and TRBJ2-3, with D possibly being TRBD2 (6 bases). The CDR3 has 16 amino acids. From germline, CDR1 is DFQATT and CDR2 SNEGSKA (reference sequence). V lost 0 bases and J 0 bases, leaving 13 bases between the germline ends. The CDR3 bases are TGCAGTGCTAGAGATGAATGGAGCGGGAGCACAGATACGCAGTATTTT. Amino acid sequence: CSARDEWSGSTDTQYF.

This clonotype was detected many times. The rearrangement uses TRBV2 and TRBJ2-7; weak D call: TRBD1 (6 bases). There are 12 residues in the CDR3. Deletions cut 5 bases from V and 3 bases from J, with 8 bases between. From germline, CDR1 is SNHLY and CDR2 FYNNEI. The CDR3 sequence: CASSIQGYEQYF. CDR3 DNA: TGTGCCAGCAGTATACAGGGCTACGAGCAGTACTTC.